What follows are 25 T cell receptor beta chains derived from one specimen sequenced in a study of shared clonotypes between healthy human individuals. In the naive CD8 group, cells lacked CD45RO and were positively selected for CCR7, so terminally differentiated effector memory CD45RA+ cells were left out. Here immunoSEQ multiplex PCR was the method, and the copy in TCRdb shows in-frame clones only, minus some. There are roughly 2,000,000 clones in the sample; roughly 93% occur only once, and over 1.5% lies in the top ten. Sequencing input: naive CD8+ T cells from PBMCs. All receptors derive from a man aged 18-30 years in good health. Some clones in this sample may be carry-over from other donors' samples.

The chain combines TRBV7-3 with TRBJ2-7; 9 bases map to TRBD2. The V segment lost 11 bases and the J segment 3 bases; nucleotides outside the gene matches: 8. Germline lookup yields CDR1 SGHTA and CDR2 FQGTGA. The CDR3 contains 13 residues. CDR3 amino acids: CAQREDGRYEQYF. CDR3 bases: TGTGCCCAGCGGGAGGACGGCCGCTACGAGCAGTACTTC.

V gene TRBV5-1 combines with J gene TRBJ1-2; the match to TRBD1 covers 7 bases. This CDR3 has 17 amino acids. V shed 1 base and J 2 bases; nucleotides not matched to a gene: 11. Germline V gene data show CDR1 as SGHRS and CDR2 as YFSETQ. Here the CDR3 reads CASSLSSRGLINYGYTF. The CDR3 nucleotides read TGCGCCAGCAGCTTGTCTTCTAGGGGGCTTATAAACTATGGCTACACCTTC.

V gene TRBV27 combines with J gene TRBJ1-6; D ambiguous. V was clipped by 6 bases and J by 8 bases, with 5 bases between them. The length of the CDR3 is 11 residues. The germline gives CDR1 MNHEY, CDR2 SMNVEV (reference sequence). This CDR3 is CASRSDSPLHF. In DNA form, the CDR3 reads TGTGCCAGCAGGTCGGATTCACCCCTCCACTTT.

This chain links TRBV5-1 with TRBJ2-1; TRBD2 matches 8 bases. The CDR3 loop spans 18 amino acids. The germline CDR1 and CDR2 sequences are SGHRS and YFSETQ. With 8 bases clipped from V and 3 bases from J, the junction kept 19 bases outside the gene matches. The CDR3 nucleotides read TGCGCCAGTAGAATGGGACGGGCCCTAGCGGGCCGCTACAATGAGCAGTTCTTC. This sequence encodes CASRMGRALAGRYNEQFF.

This chain links TRBV5-6 with TRBJ2-7; 8 nucleotides agree with TRBD2. CDR3 length equals 15 residues. The germline CDR1 and CDR2 sequences are SGHDT and YYEEEE. V trimming: 4 bases; J trimming: 1 base; junction bases outside the gene matches: 7. The CDR3 reads CASSNREGGSYEQYF. The CDR3 region has the DNA TGTGCCAGCAGCAACCGGGAGGGGGGTTCCTACGAGCAGTACTTC.

The chain links TRBV6-6 to TRBJ2-1; D might be TRBD1 or TRBD2, each matching 5 bases. V lost 10 bases to trimming and J lost 11 bases, with 21 bases between them. Germline CDR1 and CDR2: MNHNY and SVGAGI (reference sequence). The CDR3 sequence is 13 residues long. The CDR3 protein is CAIGQGSEIKQFF. CDR3 DNA: TGTGCCATTGGTCAGGGTAGCGAGATCAAGCAGTTCTTC.

The rearrangement uses TRBV29-1 and TRBJ2-7, with 9 bases that match TRBD2. J lost 3 bases, V lost 4 bases, and 4 bases had no gene match. Germline loops: CDR1 SQVTM, CDR2 ANQGSEA. CDR3 length: 13 amino acids. This CDR3 reads CSVAAGGNYEQYF. CDR3 DNA sequence: TGCAGCGTTGCCGCGGGAGGGAACTACGAGCAGTACTTC.

The chain is built from TRBV4-2 and TRBJ2-4; D unresolved. Germline loops: CDR1 LGHNA, CDR2 YNFKEQ. V was pared by 0 bases and J by 0 bases, with 12 bases between. The CDR3 is 17 amino acids. The CDR3 protein is CASSQEPIPAAKNIQYF. The CDR3, as DNA: TGTGCCAGCAGCCAAGAACCCATACCCGCAGCCAAAAACATTCAGTACTTC.

This chain connects TRBV4-1 to TRBJ2-7; possibly TRBD1 for D (5 bases). Germline CDR1 is MGHRA and CDR2 is YSYEKL. The CDR3 length is 14 residues. Trimming cost V 2 bases and J 5 bases, with 13 bases left between them. The CDR3 region is CASSQREGVHEQYF. DNA of the CDR3: TGCGCCAGCAGCCAAAGGGAAGGGGTCCACGAGCAGTACTTC.

This rearrangement joins TRBV4-1 to TRBJ1-2, with D uncertain. This CDR3 is 16 amino acids long. V gave up 3 bases and J gave up 8 bases, with 22 bases separating them. Germline assignment: CDR1 MGHRA and CDR2 YSYEKL. The CDR3 DNA follows: TGCGCCAGCAGCCAGGTAGCCGGGCACCTCTTTGGGGGCTACACCTTC. It yields the protein CASSQVAGHLFGGYTF.

The rearrangement joins TRBV4-1 to TRBJ1-1; 8 nucleotides line up with TRBD1. The CDR3 covers 16 residues. The V gene's germline CDR1 is MGHRA and CDR2 YSYEKL. V lost 1 base to trimming and J lost 0 bases; unmatched junction nucleotides: 4. The CDR3 region has the DNA TGCGCCAGCAGCCAAGCGCCAGGGGGCTTGAACACTGAAGCTTTCTTT. It is translated as CASSQAPGGLNTEAFF.

CDR3 protein: CASSFWPSGKNTGELFF. CDR3 sequence (DNA): TGTGCCAGCAGTTTTTGGCCTAGCGGGAAGAACACCGGGGAGCTGTTTTTT. The chain carries TRBV28 and TRBJ2-2, with TRBD2 matching over 9 bases. The J segment lost 1 base and the V segment lost 3 bases, leaving 6 bases of the junction unmatched. CDR3 length: 17 amino acids. The germline CDR1 and CDR2 sequences are MDHEN and SYDVKM.

Of note for this clone: The sample carries other DNA sequences with the same CDR3. This chain links TRBV4-1 with TRBJ2-1; tentatively, D is TRBD1 (5 bases). CDR1 and CDR2 from the germline V gene are MGHRA and YSYEKL. The CDR3 sequence is 15 residues long. V was pared by 1 base and J by 4 bases, with 11 bases between. The CDR3 loop is CASSQGQGSYNEQFF. CDR3 coding DNA: TGCGCCAGCAGCCAAGGGCAGGGATCATACAATGAGCAGTTCTTC.

The rearrangement joins TRBV27 to TRBJ2-1; 14 bases are a match to TRBD2. Trimming at V came to 5 bases and at J to 1 base, leaving 4 bases not matched to a gene. The germline gives CDR1 MNHEY, CDR2 SMNVEV (reference sequence). This CDR3 contains 17 residues. Written as DNA, the CDR3 is TGTGCCAGCAGTCCGGGACTAGCGGGAGCGTCCTACAATGAGCAGTTCTTC. Residues: CASSPGLAGASYNEQFF.

This chain connects TRBV7-3 to TRBJ1-4, with a possible D match to TRBD1 (5 bases). CDR3 length: 15 residues. Per the germline V gene, CDR1 is SGHTA and CDR2 is FQGTGA. Trimming removed 5 bases from V and 8 bases from J, with 18 bases in between. In DNA, the CDR3 is TGTGCCAGCAGCCCGGGGGGAGGGCTTAGCGAAAAACTGTTTTTT. Translated: CASSPGGGLSEKLFF.

This chain connects TRBV10-1 to TRBJ1-2, with D uncertain. V gave up 4 bases and J gave up 4 bases, with 13 bases separating them. The germline V gene has CDR1 WNHNN and CDR2 SYGVQD (reference sequence). The CDR3 contains 14 residues. CDR3 amino acids: CASSVLIGIYGYTF. Written as DNA, the CDR3 is TGCGCCAGCAGTGTGCTGATAGGGATCTATGGCTACACCTTC.

The chain employs TRBV11-2 and TRBJ2-7; possibly TRBD1 or TRBD2 for D (6 bases each). Trimming left V 3 bases short and J 0 bases short, with 12 bases between. This CDR3 contains 15 residues. CDR1 and CDR2 (germline): SGHAT, FQNNGV. The CDR3 loop reads CASSFGGHPSYEQYF. The DNA of the CDR3 is TGTGCCAGCAGCTTCGGGGGACACCCCTCCTACGAGCAGTACTTC.

The rearrangement uses TRBV19 and TRBJ2-4; D call uncertain. Per the germline V gene, CDR1 is LNHDA and CDR2 is SQIVND (reference sequence). V gave up 3 bases and J gave up 8 bases, with 5 bases separating them. This CDR3 spans 11 amino acids. The DNA of the CDR3 is TGTGCCAGTAGTATCTGGGACATTCAGTACTTC. Residues: CASSIWDIQYF.

The CDR3 nucleotides read TGTGCCACCAGCAAAATTCAATCAACTAATGAAAAACTGTTTTTT. Amino acid sequence: CATSKIQSTNEKLFF. The V gene is TRBV15, the J gene TRBJ1-4; D call uncertain. CDR1 and CDR2 (germline): LNHNV, YYDKDF (reference sequence). This CDR3 is 15 amino acids long. The germline V and J ends were trimmed by 4 bases and 0 bases, with 9 bases remaining between them.

This clone turned up a few times. The CDR3 sequence is CASSLSQGHNQPQHF. The CDR3 DNA is TGTGCCAGCAGTTTATCTCAGGGACACAATCAGCCCCAGCATTTT. The J gene is TRBJ1-5, the V gene TRBV27; possible D gene TRBD1, 6 bases. From germline, CDR1 is MNHEY and CDR2 SMNVEV (reference sequence). V shed 0 bases and J shed 3 bases, with 9 bases lying between them. This CDR3 region has 15 residues.

The V and J genes are TRBV13 and TRBJ2-7; D not certain. This CDR3 region has 14 residues. Germline CDR1 and CDR2: PRHDT and FYEKMQ (reference sequence). Trimming shortened V by 5 bases and J by 2 bases, and 13 bases separated the two germline ends. Here the CDR3 reads CASSARIYPYEQYF. In DNA form, the CDR3 reads TGTGCCAGCAGCGCTCGGATCTACCCCTACGAGCAGTACTTC.

V is TRBV30 and J is TRBJ1-2, with unresolved D. The germline V and J ends were trimmed by 4 bases and 1 base, with 7 bases remaining between them. This CDR3 is 12 amino acids long. Per germline, CDR1 GTSNPN and CDR2 SVGIG (reference sequence). The CDR3 DNA is TGTGCCTGGACAGATGATAACTATGGCTACACCTTC. Translation: CAWTDDNYGYTF.

This clone was picked up one time. The CDR3 DNA follows: TGTGCCAGTAGCGAAATGGCCAAAGAGACCCAGTACTTC. It yields the protein CASSEMAKETQYF. The chain combines TRBV19 with TRBJ2-5, with D unresolved. Germline V CDR1 and CDR2: LNHDA, SQIVND (reference sequence). Trimming took off 6 bases at V and 3 bases at J, with 11 bases between the two ends. The CDR3 consists of 13 residues.

The genes are TRBV7-3 and TRBJ2-1; no firm D call. Germline loops: CDR1 SGHTA, CDR2 FQGTGA. V was trimmed by 2 bases and J by 0 bases, leaving 8 bases between them. The CDR3 extends over 15 amino acids. The CDR3 DNA reads as TGTGCCAGCAGCTTAGATTCAAGCTCCTACAATGAGCAGTTCTTC. Its translation is CASSLDSSSYNEQFF.

This chain's CDR3 is CASSGDRFYTIYF. The CDR3 bases are TGTGCCAGCAGCGGGGACAGATTTTACACCATATATTTT. This chain connects TRBV6-5 to TRBJ1-3; 7 bases align to TRBD1. Trimming removed 6 bases from V and 8 bases from J; junction bases left unmatched: 7. In germline, CDR1 is MNHEY, CDR2 SVGAGI. This CDR3 is 13 amino acids long.